The T cell receptor (beta chain) under discussion was sequenced for a study of cytomegalovirus exposure and HLA in healthy donors. CDR3 length: 15 residues. V was shortened by 2 bases and J by 0 bases, with 8 bases between the two germline ends. Germline assignment: CDR1 SGHRS and CDR2 YFSETQ. The PCR made use of 60 Vbeta and 13 Jbeta primers. Profiled with immunoSEQ multiplex PCR; TCRdb holds only in-frame clones, not every one. The repertoire holds over 150,000 clones, with roughly four fifths as singletons. The sequenced sample consisted of PBMCs. The rearrangement joins TRBV5-1 to TRBJ2-2; no clear D. This TCR came from a woman in her twenties or thirties in good health and CMV-seropositive. The CDR3 sequence is CASSLQNPNTGELFF. CDR3 coding DNA: TGCGCCAGCAGCTTACAAAACCCGAACACCGGGGAGCTGTTTTTT.